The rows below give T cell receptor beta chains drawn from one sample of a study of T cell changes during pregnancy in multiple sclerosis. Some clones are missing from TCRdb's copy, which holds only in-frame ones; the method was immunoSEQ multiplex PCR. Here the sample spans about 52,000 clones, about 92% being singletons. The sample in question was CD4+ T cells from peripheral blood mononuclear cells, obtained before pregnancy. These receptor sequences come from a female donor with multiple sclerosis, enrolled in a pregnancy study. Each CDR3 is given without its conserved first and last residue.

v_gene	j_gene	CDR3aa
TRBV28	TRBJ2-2	ASSPVRTTGAGELF
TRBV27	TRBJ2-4	ASSPGLARAKNIQY
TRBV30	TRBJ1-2	AWAGGRGSYGYT
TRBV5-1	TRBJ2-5	ASSLGVQETQY
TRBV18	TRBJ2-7	ASSLKWTSGTEQY
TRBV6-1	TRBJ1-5	ASSLLGQVNQPQH
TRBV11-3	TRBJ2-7	ASSKSGSLHDEQY
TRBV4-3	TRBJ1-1	ASSQDPQGANTEAF
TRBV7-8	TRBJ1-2	ASSLGQGAGGYT
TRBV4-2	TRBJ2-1	ASSYAGTSGRSPYNEQF
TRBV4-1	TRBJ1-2	ASSPVGRTGYYGYT
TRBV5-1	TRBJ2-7	ASSLAPLGEDEQY
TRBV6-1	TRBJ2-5	ASSGQWYQETQY
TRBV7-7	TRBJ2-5	ASRVTAEGETQY
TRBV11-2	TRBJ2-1	ASSSFYRPQGNEQF
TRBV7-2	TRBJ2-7	ASSLDTGGYSYEQY
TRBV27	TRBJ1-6	ASSFRTDNSPLH
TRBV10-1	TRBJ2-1	ASRLEFPDNEQF
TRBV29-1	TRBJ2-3	SVDGLAVSTDTQY
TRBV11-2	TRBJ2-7	ASSLARGSGRWYEQY